This passage covers 12 T cell receptor beta chains from one sample sequenced in a study of shared clonotypes between healthy human individuals. The protocol was immunoSEQ multiplex PCR, while the TCRdb copy is restricted to in-frame clones and leaves out a portion. Here the sample spans hundreds of thousands of clones, approximately 96% being singletons. Terminally differentiated effector memory CD45RA+ cells were excluded from the naive CD8 cells, which were CD45RO-negative and positively selected for CCR7. Input material: naive CD8+ T cells sorted from blood. The receptors stem from a woman aged 25 to 39 in good health.

V gene TRBV27 combines with J gene TRBJ1-6; D call uncertain. The CDR3 covers 14 residues. Germline V CDR1 and CDR2: MNHEY, SMNVEV (reference sequence). V gave up 5 bases and J gave up 10 bases, with 15 bases separating them. The CDR3 loop is CASSPGLRWSPLHF. CDR3 nucleotide sequence: TGTGCCAGCAGTCCGGGCTTACGGTGGTCACCCCTCCACTTT.

This chain uses TRBV28 with TRBJ1-2; no definite D call. The CDR3 spans 14 residues. CDR1 is MDHEN and CDR2 is SYDVKM in the germline V gene. Trimming left V 7 bases short and J 1 base short, with 13 bases between. The CDR3 DNA is TGTGCCAGCACTATATCCCCTCATAACTATGGCTACACCTTC. This codes for CASTISPHNYGYTF.

V gene TRBV10-3 combines with J gene TRBJ2-2; TRBD2 is a possible D gene (6 bases). The CDR3 has 14 residues. The V gene lost 7 bases and the J gene lost 7 bases, with 16 bases spanning the gap. Looked up from germline, CDR1 is ENHRY and CDR2 is SYGVKD. The CDR3 sequence is CAINSGGLNGELFF. The CDR3 DNA follows: TGTGCCATCAATTCCGGGGGTCTAAACGGGGAGCTGTTTTTT.

This clone showed up just once. This chain connects TRBV7-7 to TRBJ2-5; 14 bases line up with TRBD2. V was pared by 2 bases and J by 5 bases, with 10 bases of the junction left unmatched. Germline V gene data show CDR1 as SSHAT and CDR2 as FNYEAQ (reference sequence). The length of the CDR3 is 18 residues. In DNA form, the CDR3 reads TGTGCCAGCAGCTTACGGGGACTAGCGGGAGACACGAGGGAGACCCAGTACTTC. Encoded protein: CASSLRGLAGDTRETQYF.

The rearrangement joins TRBV7-9 to TRBJ2-3; 7 nucleotides line up with TRBD2. V lost 7 bases, J lost 4 bases, and 5 bases stayed unmatched. The germline CDR1 and CDR2 sequences are SEHNR and FQNEAQ (reference sequence). The CDR3 runs 13 residues. In nucleotides, the CDR3 is TGTGCCAGCACGGGGGAGGGTCCAGATACGCAGTATTTT. Its protein is CASTGEGPDTQYF.

The chain combines TRBV11-2 with TRBJ1-5; a possible D gene is TRBD1 (5 bases). Germline V gene sequence: CDR1 SGHAT, CDR2 FQNNGV. V lost 0 bases and J lost 7, with 13 bases in between. The CDR3 contains 15 residues. CDR3 residues: CASSLDPQASQPQHF. As DNA, the CDR3 is TGTGCCAGCAGCTTAGACCCACAGGCGTCCCAGCCCCAGCATTTT.

The chain combines TRBV2 with TRBJ2-7, with D possibly TRBD1 on 5 matching bases. This CDR3 has 13 amino acids. The V gene lost 7 bases and the J gene lost 3 bases, with 13 bases spanning the gap. Germline V lookup: CDR1 SNHLY, CDR2 FYNNEI. CDR3 in DNA: TGTGCCAGCAACCCCAGGGCGGACTACGAGCAGTACTTC. Amino acid sequence: CASNPRADYEQYF. Supplemented by reference TRBV2 and TRBJ2-7, the full variable domain reads EPEVTQTPSHQVTQMGQEVILRCVPISNHLYFYWYRQILGQKVEFLVSFYNNEISEKSEIFDDQFSVERPDGSNFTLKIRSTKLEDSAMYFCASNPRADYEQYFGPGTRLTVT.

The sample holds one count of this clone. The gene calls are TRBV27 and TRBJ1-4; D call uncertain. This CDR3 is 16 amino acids long. V gave up 1 base and J gave up 5 bases, with 14 bases separating them. Germline CDR1 reads MNHEY; CDR2 reads SMNVEV (reference sequence). CDR3 DNA: TGTGCCAGCAGTTTATTGGTTTGGGCGACAAATGAAAAACTGTTTTTT. As protein: CASSLLVWATNEKLFF.

The chain uses TRBV6-5 and TRBJ1-1, with D perhaps TRBD1 (6 bases). Per germline, CDR1 MNHEY and CDR2 SVGAGI. This CDR3 region has 14 residues. Trimming removed 5 bases at V and 8 bases at J, with 18 bases between. For the CDR3, the DNA is TGTGCCAGCAGTCGACCTAATGCGGGGGGCGAAGCTTTCTTT. Residues: CASSRPNAGGEAFF.

This chain uses TRBV5-1 with TRBJ1-1, with unresolved D. The V end was cut by 5 bases, the J end by 2 bases, with 22 bases between. The CDR3 sequence is 17 residues long. CDR1 is SGHRS and CDR2 is YFSETQ in the germline V gene. The CDR3 nucleotides are TGCGCCAGCAGAGACACCGGGGTCGGCACCTCAAACACTGAAGCTTTCTTT. As protein: CASRDTGVGTSNTEAFF.

The V gene is TRBV15, the J gene TRBJ2-3; D gene unclear. The CDR3 spans 13 residues. Germline CDR1 is LNHNV and CDR2 is YYDKDF (reference sequence). Trimming shortened V by 0 bases and J by 5 bases, and 6 bases separated the two germline ends. The CDR3 bases are TGTGCCACCAGCAGAGATTCGGGAGATACGCAGTATTTT. This translates into CATSRDSGDTQYF.

The chain carries TRBV28 and TRBJ2-2, with D tentatively TRBD1 (5 bases). Trimming took 4 bases from V and 5 from J, leaving 11 bases between them. The CDR3 has 14 amino acids. The germline V gene has CDR1 MDHEN and CDR2 SYDVKM. The CDR3 region has the DNA TGTGCCAGCAGTTGGGCAGGGTATACCGGGGAGCTGTTTTTT. This sequence encodes CASSWAGYTGELFF. Together with reference TRBV28 and TRBJ2-2, the CDR3 gives the full variable domain: DVKVTQSSRYLVKRTGEKVFLECVQDMDHENMFWYRQDPGLGLRLIYFSYDVKMKEKGDIPEGYSVSREKKERFSLILESASTNQTSMYLCASSWAGYTGELFFGEGSRLTVL.